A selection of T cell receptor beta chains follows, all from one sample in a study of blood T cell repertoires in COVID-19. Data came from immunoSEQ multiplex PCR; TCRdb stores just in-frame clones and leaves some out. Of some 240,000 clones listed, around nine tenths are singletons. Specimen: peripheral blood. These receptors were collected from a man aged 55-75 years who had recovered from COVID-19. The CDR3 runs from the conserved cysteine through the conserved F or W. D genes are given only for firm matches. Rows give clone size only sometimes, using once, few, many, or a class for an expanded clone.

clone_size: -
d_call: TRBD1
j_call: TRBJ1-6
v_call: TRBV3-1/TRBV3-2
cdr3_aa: CASSQEQVWDRVSPLHF
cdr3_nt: TGTGCCAGCAGCCAAGAGCAAGTTTGGGACAGGGTCTCACCCCTCCACTTT

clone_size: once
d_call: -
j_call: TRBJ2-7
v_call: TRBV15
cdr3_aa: CATSRGDTSAGYEQYF
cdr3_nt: TGTGCCACCAGCAGAGGGGACACCTCGGCGGGCTATGAGCAGTACTTC

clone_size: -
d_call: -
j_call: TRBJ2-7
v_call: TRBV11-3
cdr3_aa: CASSPGVYSYEQYF
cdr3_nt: TGTGCCAGCAGCCCGGGGGTTTACTCCTACGAGCAGTACTTC

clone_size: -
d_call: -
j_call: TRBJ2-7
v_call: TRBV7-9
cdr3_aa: CASSKQKGDEQYF
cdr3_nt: TGTGCCAGCAGCAAGCAGAAGGGAGACGAGCAGTACTTC

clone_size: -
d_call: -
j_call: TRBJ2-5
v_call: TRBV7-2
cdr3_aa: CASSLGGRDLETQYF
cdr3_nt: TGTGCCAGCAGCTTAGGCGGCAGGGATTTGGAGACCCAGTACTTC

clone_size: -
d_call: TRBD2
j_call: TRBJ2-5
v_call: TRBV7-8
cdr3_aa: CASSLTAGGQETQYF
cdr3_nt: TGTGCCAGCAGCTTAACGGCGGGGGGCCAAGAGACCCAGTACTTC

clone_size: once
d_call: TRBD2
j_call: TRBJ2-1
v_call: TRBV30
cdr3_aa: CAWIRSGRYNEQFF
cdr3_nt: TGTGCCTGGATTCGGAGCGGGAGGTACAATGAGCAGTTCTTC

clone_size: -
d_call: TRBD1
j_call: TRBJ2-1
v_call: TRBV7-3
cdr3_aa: CASSHPGQGYNEQFF
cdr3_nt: TGTGCCAGCAGCCATCCGGGACAGGGGTACAATGAGCAGTTCTTC

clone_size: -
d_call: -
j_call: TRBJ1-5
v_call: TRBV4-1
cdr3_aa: CASSQDLGGGSNQPQHF
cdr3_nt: TGCGCCAGCAGCCAAGACCTGGGAGGGGGTAGCAATCAGCCCCAGCATTTT

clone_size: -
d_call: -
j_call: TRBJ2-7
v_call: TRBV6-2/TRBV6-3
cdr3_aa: CASSSPARGSLGPLEQYF
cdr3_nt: TGTGCCAGCAGTTCACCCGCGCGGGGCTCCCTGGGTCCTCTCGAGCAGTACTTC

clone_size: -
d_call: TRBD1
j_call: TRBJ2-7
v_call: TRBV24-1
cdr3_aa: CATSDPTGGEQYF
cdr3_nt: TGTGCCACCAGTGATCCGACAGGGGGCGAGCAGTACTTC

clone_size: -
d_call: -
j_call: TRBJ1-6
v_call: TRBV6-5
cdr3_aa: CASSFRDTYSPLHF
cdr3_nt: TGTGCCAGCAGCTTCCGGGACACATATTCACCCCTCCACTTT

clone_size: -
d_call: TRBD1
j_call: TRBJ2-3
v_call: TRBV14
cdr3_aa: CASSRSAKTGALPDTQYF
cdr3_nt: TGTGCCAGCAGCCGATCGGCTAAGACAGGGGCCCTCCCGGATACGCAGTATTTT

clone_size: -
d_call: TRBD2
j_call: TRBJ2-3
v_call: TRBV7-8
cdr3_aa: CASSFRLAGGADTQYF
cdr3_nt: TGTGCCAGCAGCTTTAGACTAGCGGGAGGGGCAGATACGCAGTATTTT

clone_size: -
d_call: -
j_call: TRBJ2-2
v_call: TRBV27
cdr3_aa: CASSSGTLNTGELFF
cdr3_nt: TGTGCCAGCAGTTCCGGGACTCTGAACACCGGGGAGCTGTTTTTT

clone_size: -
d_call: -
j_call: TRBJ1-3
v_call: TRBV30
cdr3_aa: CAWSVRGIGNTIYF
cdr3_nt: TGTGCCTGGAGTGTACGGGGGATTGGAAACACCATATATTTT

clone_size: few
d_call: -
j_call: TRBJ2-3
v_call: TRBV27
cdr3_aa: CASSLALPGEDTQYF
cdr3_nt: TGTGCCAGCAGTTTGGCTCTCCCGGGGGAAGATACGCAGTATTTT

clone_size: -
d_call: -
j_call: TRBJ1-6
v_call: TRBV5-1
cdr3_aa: CASSPTGLYNSPLHF
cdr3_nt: TGCGCCAGCAGCCCGACAGGACTTTATAATTCACCCCTCCACTTT

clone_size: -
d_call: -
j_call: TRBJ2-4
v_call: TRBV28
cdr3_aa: CASEEAKNIQYF
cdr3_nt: TGTGCCAGCGAGGAAGCCAAAAACATTCAGTACTTC

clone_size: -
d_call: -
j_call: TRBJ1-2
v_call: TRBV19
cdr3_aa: CASSPEHATNYGYTF
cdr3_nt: TGTGCCAGTAGTCCCGAGCACGCTACTAACTATGGCTACACCTTC

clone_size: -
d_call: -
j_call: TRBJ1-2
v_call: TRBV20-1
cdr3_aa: CSASIPGDGYTF
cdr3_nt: TGCAGTGCTAGTATTCCAGGTGATGGCTACACCTTC

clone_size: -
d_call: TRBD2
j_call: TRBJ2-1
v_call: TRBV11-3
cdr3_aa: CASSLGGGGRRNEQFF
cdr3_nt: TGTGCCAGCAGCTTGGGGGGAGGCGGGAGGAGGAATGAGCAGTTCTTC

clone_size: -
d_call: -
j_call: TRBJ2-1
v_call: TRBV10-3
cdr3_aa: CAISERGISYNEQFF
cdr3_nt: TGTGCCATCAGTGAGCGCGGGATTTCCTACAATGAGCAGTTCTTC

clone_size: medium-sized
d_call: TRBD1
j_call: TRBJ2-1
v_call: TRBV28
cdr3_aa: CASSKSGQGPINEQFF
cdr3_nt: TGTGCCAGCAGTAAGTCGGGACAGGGCCCCATCAATGAGCAGTTCTTC

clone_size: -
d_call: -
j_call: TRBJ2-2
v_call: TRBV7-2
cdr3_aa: CASSPLKTSYTGELFF
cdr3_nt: TGTGCCAGCAGCCCCCTTAAGACTAGTTACACCGGGGAGCTGTTTTTT

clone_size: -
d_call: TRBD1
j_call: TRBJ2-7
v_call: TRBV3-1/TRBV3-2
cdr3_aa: CASSRTGDAYEQYF
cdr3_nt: TGTGCCAGCAGCCGGACAGGGGATGCCTACGAGCAGTACTTC

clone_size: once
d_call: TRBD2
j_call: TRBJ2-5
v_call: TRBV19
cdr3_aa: CASSANRAGGETQYF
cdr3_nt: TGTGCCAGTAGTGCCAACCGAGCGGGAGGAGAGACCCAGTACTTC

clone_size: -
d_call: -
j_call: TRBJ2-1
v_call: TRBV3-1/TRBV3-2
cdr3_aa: CASSSLDYYNEQFF
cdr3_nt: TGTGCCAGCAGCTCCCTCGACTACTACAATGAGCAGTTCTTC

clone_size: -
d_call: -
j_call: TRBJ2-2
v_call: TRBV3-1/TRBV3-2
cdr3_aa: CASSQEGGPGELFF
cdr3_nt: TGTGCCAGCAGCCAAGAAGGGGGTCCCGGGGAGCTGTTTTTT

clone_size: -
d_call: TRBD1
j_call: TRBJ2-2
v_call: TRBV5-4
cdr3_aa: CASSQGGQGRTGELFF
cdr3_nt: TGTGCCAGCAGCCAGGGGGGACAGGGACGTACCGGGGAGCTGTTTTTT

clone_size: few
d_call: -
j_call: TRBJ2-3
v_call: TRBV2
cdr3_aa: CASSEGRWTDTQYF
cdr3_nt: TGTGCCAGCAGTGAAGGGAGGTGGACAGATACGCAGTATTTT

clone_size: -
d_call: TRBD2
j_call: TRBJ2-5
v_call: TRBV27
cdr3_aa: CASRGTSRLQETQYF
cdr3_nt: TGTGCCAGCAGAGGGACTAGCAGGCTCCAAGAGACCCAGTACTTC

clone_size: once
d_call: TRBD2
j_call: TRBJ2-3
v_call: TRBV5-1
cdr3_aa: CASSLRTSGTDTQYF
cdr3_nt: TGCGCCAGCAGCCTAAGGACTAGCGGCACAGATACGCAGTATTTT

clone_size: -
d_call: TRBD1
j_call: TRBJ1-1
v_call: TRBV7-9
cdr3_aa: CASSRQGAWTEAFF
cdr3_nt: TGTGCCAGCAGCCGGCAGGGGGCATGGACTGAAGCTTTCTTT

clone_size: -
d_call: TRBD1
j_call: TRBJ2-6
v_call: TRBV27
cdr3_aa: CASSTGGTGANVLTF
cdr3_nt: TGTGCCAGCAGTACAGGGGGGACTGGGGCCAACGTCCTGACTTTC

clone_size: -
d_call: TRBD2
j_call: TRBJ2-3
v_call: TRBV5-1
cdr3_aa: CASSPGLAGVVTDTQYF
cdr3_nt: TGCGCCAGCAGCCCGGGACTAGCGGGAGTTGTCACAGATACGCAGTATTTT

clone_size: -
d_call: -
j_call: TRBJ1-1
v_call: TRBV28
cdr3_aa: CASSTTGLEAFF
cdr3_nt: TGTGCCAGCAGTACCACAGGGTTGGAAGCTTTCTTT

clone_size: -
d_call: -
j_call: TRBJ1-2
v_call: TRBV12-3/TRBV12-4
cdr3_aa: CASSLRQNYGYTF
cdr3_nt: TGTGCCAGCAGTTTGAGACAGAACTATGGCTACACCTTC

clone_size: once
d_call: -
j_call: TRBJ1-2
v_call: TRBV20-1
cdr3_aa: CSATRADGYTF
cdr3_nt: TGCAGTGCGACCAGGGCGGATGGCTACACCTTC

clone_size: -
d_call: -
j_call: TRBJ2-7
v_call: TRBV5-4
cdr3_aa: CASSPEWGRGEQYF
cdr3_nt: TGTGCCAGCAGCCCCGAGTGGGGTCGGGGCGAGCAGTACTTC

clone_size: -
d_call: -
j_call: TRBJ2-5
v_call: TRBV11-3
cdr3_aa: CASSPRPGGEETQYF
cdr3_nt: TGTGCCAGCAGCCCCAGGCCCGGGGGAGAGGAGACCCAGTACTTC

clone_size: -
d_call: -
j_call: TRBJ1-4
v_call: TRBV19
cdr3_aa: CASTQTGGESNEKLFF
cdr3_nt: TGTGCCAGTACCCAAACCGGCGGGGAGTCTAATGAAAAACTGTTTTTT

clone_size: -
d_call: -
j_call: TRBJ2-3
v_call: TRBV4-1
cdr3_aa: CASSYGTVTDTQYF
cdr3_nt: TGCGCCAGCAGCTACGGAACAGTCACAGATACGCAGTATTTT

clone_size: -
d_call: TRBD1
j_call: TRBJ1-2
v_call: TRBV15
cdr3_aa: CATSRTGTVDYGYTF
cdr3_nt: TGTGCCACCAGCAGGACCGGGACAGTAGACTATGGCTACACCTTC

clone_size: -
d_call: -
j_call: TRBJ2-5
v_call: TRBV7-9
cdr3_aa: CASSYGGGQSAYQETQYF
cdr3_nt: TGTGCCAGCAGCTACGGCGGGGGCCAATCCGCGTACCAAGAGACCCAGTACTTC

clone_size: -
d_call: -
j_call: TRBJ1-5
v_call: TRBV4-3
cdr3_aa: CASSQASGVGNQPQHF
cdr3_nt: TGCGCCAGCAGCCAAGCCTCGGGGGTTGGCAATCAGCCCCAGCATTTT

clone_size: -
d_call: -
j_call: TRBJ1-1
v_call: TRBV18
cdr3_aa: CASSPNSKNTEAFF
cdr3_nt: TGTGCCAGCTCACCAAACAGTAAGAACACTGAAGCTTTCTTT

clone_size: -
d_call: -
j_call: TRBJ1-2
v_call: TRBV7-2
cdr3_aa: CASSPLNYGYTF
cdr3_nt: TGTGCCAGCAGCCCCCTAAACTATGGCTACACCTTC

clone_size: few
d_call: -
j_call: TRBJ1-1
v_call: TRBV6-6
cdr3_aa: CASKIQGGTEAFF
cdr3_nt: TGTGCCAGCAAAATACAGGGCGGCACTGAAGCTTTCTTT

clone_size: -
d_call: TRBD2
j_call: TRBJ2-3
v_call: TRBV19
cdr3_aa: CASSLTSGGPRASTDTQYF
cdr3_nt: TGTGCCAGTAGTTTAACTAGCGGGGGCCCCCGTGCTAGCACAGATACGCAGTATTTT

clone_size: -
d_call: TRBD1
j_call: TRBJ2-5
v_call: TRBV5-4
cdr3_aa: CASSPWTGLGETQYF
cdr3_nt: TGTGCCAGCAGCCCGTGGACAGGGTTGGGGGAGACCCAGTACTTC

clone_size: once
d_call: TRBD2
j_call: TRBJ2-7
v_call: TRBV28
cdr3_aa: CASSASGSSYEQYF
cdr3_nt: TGTGCCAGCAGCGCTAGCGGGAGCTCCTACGAGCAGTACTTC

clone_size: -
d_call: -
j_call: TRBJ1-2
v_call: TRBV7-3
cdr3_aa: CASSQTPGYGYTF
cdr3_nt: TGTGCCAGCAGCCAAACGCCGGGCTATGGCTACACCTTC

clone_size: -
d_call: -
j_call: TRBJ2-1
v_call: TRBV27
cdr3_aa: CASRGAIDNYNEQFF
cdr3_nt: TGTGCCAGCCGGGGGGCGATCGACAATTACAATGAGCAGTTCTTC

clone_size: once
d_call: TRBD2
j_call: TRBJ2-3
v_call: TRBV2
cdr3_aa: CASSEAGGNTDTQYF
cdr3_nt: TGTGCCAGCAGTGAGGCCGGGGGGAACACAGATACGCAGTATTTT

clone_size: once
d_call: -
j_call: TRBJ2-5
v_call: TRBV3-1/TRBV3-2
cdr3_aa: CASSQGLWQSEETQYF
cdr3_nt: TGTGCCAGCAGCCAAGGACTTTGGCAGTCAGAGGAGACCCAGTACTTC

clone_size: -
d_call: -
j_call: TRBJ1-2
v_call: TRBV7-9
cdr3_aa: CASSSPPRIQETYGYTF
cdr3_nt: TGTGCCAGCAGCTCCCCACCCCGGATACAGGAGACCTATGGCTACACCTTC

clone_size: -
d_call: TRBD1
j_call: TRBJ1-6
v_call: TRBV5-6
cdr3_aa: CASRLTGDNSPLHF
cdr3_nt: TGTGCCAGCAGACTGACAGGGGATAATTCACCCCTCCACTTT

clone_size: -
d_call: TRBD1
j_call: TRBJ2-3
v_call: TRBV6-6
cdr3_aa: CASSPRTGNADTQYF
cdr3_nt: TGTGCCAGCAGCCCCCGGACAGGGAATGCAGATACGCAGTATTTT

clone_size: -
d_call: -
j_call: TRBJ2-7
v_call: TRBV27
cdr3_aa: CASSSTGPPNEQYF
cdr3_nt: TGTGCCAGCAGTTCGACAGGCCCTCCCAACGAGCAGTACTTC